This TCR beta chain was captured in a study of blood T cell repertoires in COVID-19. The overall study: Sites across the United States, Italy and Spain contributed samples from acute and convalescent COVID-19.

TCRdb's table, derived via immunoSEQ multiplex PCR, lists solely in-frame clones and lacks some. The table shows around 230,000 clones, with 75% to 90% occurring only once. The CDR3 totals 14 residues. V lost 0 bases and J 9 bases, leaving 9 bases between the germline ends. The germline V gene encodes CDR1 MNHEY and CDR2 SMNVEV (reference sequence). Participants reported their clinical history, and cohort assignment relied on those reports. The source material was PBMCs or T cells enriched from blood (not recorded which). The chain carries TRBV27 and TRBJ1-6; a weak D match, TRBD1 (5 bases). The receptor comes from a middle-aged woman with acute COVID-19. DNA for the CDR3: TGTGCCAGCAGTTTATCGAGGACATCTTCACCCCTCCACTTT. It specifies CASSLSRTSSPLHF.